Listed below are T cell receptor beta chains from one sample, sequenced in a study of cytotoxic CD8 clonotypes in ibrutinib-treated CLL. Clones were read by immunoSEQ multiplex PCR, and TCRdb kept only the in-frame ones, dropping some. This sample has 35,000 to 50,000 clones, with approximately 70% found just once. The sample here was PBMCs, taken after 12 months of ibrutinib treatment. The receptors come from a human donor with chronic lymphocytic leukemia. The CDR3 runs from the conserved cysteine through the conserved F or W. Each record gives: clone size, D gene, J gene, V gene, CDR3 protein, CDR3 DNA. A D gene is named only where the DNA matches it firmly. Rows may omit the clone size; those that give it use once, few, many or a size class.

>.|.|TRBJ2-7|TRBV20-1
CSARGGYEQYF
TGCAGTGCTAGAGGGGGCTACGAGCAGTACTTC
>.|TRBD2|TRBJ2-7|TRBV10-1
CASSVGLAGNEQYF
TGCGCCAGCAGTGTTGGACTAGCGGGAAACGAGCAGTACTTC
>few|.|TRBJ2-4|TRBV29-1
CSVESGEGAKNIQYF
TGCAGCGTTGAGTCAGGGGAAGGGGCCAAAAACATTCAGTACTTC
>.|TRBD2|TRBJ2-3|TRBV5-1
CASSQLAGGGPDTQYF
TGCGCCAGCAGCCAATTAGCGGGAGGGGGCCCAGATACGCAGTATTTT
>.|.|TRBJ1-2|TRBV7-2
CASSPSWLPQDYGYTF
TGTGCCAGCAGCCCATCCTGGCTCCCCCAGGACTATGGCTACACCTTC
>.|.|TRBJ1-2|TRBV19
CASSIDQGSLYGYTF
TGTGCCAGTAGTATAGATCAGGGCAGTCTCTATGGCTACACCTTC
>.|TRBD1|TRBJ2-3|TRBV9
CASSVGGTGPDTQYF
TGTGCCAGCAGCGTAGGTGGGACAGGGCCAGATACGCAGTATTTT
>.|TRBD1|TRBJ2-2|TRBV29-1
CSVVGTANTGELFF
TGCAGCGTTGTTGGGACAGCGAACACCGGGGAGCTGTTTTTT
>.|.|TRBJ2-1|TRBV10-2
CASSERLNEQFF
TGCGCCAGCAGTGAGCGGCTGAATGAGCAGTTCTTC
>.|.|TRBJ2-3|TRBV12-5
CASGAGLSTDTQYF
TGTGCTAGTGGTGCCGGACTAAGTACAGATACGCAGTATTTT
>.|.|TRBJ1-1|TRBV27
CASSLGTSVDEAFF
TGTGCCAGCAGTTTGGGGACGTCGGTGGATGAAGCTTTCTTT
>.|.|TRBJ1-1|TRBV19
CASSKQGFSSRDTEAFF
TGTGCCAGTAGTAAACAGGGTTTTTCTTCGAGGGACACTGAAGCTTTCTTT
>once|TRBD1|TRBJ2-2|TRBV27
CASSRQGTGTNSGELFF
TGTGCCAGCAGTAGACAAGGGACAGGGACTAACTCCGGGGAGCTGTTTTTT
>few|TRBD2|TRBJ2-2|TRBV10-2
CASKLAGTGELFF
TGCGCCAGCAAATTAGCGGGCACCGGGGAGCTGTTTTTT
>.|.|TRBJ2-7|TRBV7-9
CASSLENRPAYEQYF
TGTGCCAGCAGCTTAGAGAACAGACCGGCCTACGAGCAGTACTTC
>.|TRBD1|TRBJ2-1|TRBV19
CASSIVSPDRDGNEQFF
TGTGCCAGTAGTATAGTCTCCCCGGACAGGGACGGGAATGAGCAGTTCTTC
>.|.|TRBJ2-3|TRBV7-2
CASSRTAPTRGDTQYF
TGTGCCAGCAGCCGTACCGCCCCGACTAGAGGAGATACGCAGTATTTT
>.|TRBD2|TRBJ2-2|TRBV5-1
CASSFGSGRRTGELFF
TGCGCCAGCAGCTTCGGTAGCGGGAGGAGGACCGGGGAGCTGTTTTTT
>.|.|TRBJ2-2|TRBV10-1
CASSELAAGELFF
TGCGCCAGCAGCGAACTCGCGGCCGGGGAGCTGTTTTTT
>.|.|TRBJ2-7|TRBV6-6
CASRPDQSSYEQYF
TGTGCCAGCAGGCCGGACCAAAGCTCCTACGAGCAGTACTTC